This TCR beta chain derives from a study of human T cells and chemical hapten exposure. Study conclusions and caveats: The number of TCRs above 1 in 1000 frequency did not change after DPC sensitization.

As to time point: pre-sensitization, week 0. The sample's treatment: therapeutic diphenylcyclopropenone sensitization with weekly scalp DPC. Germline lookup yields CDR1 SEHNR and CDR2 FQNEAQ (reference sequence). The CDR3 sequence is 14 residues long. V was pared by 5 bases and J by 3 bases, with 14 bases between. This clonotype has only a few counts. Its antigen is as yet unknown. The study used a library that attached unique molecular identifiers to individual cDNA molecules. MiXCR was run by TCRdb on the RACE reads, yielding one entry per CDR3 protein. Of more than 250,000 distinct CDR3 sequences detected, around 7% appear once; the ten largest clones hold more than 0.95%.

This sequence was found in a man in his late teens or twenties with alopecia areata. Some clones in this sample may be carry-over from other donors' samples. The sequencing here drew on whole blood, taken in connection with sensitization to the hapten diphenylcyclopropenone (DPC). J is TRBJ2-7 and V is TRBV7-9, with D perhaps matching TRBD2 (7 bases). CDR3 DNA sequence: TGTGCCAGCAGCAGGGGGGGACAAAACTACGAGCAGTACTTC. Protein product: CASSRGGQNYEQYF.